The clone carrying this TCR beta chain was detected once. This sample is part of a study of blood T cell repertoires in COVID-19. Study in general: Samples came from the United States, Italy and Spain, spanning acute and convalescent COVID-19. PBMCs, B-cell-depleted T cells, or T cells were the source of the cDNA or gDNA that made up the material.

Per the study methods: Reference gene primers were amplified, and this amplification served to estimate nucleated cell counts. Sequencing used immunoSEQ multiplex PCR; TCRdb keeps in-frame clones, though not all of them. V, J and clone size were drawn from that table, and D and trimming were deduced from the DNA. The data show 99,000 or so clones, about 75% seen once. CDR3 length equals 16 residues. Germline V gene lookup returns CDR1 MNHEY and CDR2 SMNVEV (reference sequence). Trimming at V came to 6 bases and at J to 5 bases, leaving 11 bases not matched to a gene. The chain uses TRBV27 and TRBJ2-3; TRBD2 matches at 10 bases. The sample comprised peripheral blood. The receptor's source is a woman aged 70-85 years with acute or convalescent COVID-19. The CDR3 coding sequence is TGTGCCAGCAGCCTTTTTAGCGGGGGGCCGGGAGATACGCAGTATTTT. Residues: CASSLFSGGPGDTQYF.